Detailed here is one T cell receptor beta chain. TCRdb keeps only in-frame clones here, not all; method: immunoSEQ multiplex PCR. The sample yields about 960,000 clones, approximately 80% seen once. The V gene lost 4 bases and the J gene lost 8 bases, with 9 bases spanning the gap. This CDR3 spans 13 amino acids. The germline V gene encodes CDR1 MGHDK and CDR2 SYGVNS. This entry is derived from a study of shared clonotypes between healthy human individuals. Study in general: Three plates each covered CD4 naive and memory; CD8 naive two, CD8 memory one.

Sequenced input: memory CD4+ T cells sorted from blood. The subset: CD45RA-negative fraction. The TCR was taken from a man between 18 and 29 years old in good health. This chain links TRBV25-1 with TRBJ1-6; D call uncertain. CDR3 nucleotides: TGTGCCAGCAGTGGCGGGTCTTATTCACCCCTCCACTTT. Translating gives CASSGGSYSPLHF.